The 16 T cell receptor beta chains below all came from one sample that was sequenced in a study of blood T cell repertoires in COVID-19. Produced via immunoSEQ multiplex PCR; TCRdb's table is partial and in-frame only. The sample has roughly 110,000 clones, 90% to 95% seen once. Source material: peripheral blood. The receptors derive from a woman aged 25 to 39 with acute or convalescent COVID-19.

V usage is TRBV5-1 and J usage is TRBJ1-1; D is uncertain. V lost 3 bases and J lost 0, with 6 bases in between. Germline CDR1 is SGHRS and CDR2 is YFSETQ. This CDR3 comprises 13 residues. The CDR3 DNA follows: TGCGCCAGCAGCTGGACTATGAACACTGAAGCTTTCTTT. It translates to CASSWTMNTEAFF.

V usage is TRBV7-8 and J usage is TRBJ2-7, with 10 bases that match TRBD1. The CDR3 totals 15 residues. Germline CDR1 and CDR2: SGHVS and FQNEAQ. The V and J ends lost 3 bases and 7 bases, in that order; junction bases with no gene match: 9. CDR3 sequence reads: CASSLTGTGVGEQYF. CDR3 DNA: TGTGCCAGCAGCTTGACCGGGACAGGGGTTGGGGAGCAGTACTTC.

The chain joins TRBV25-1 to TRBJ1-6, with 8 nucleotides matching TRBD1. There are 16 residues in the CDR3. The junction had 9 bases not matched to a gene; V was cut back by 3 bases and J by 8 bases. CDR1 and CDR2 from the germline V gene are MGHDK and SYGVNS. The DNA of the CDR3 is TGTGCCAGCAGTGACCAGACAGGGGCTGCGTATTCACCCCTCCACTTT. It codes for CASSDQTGAAYSPLHF.

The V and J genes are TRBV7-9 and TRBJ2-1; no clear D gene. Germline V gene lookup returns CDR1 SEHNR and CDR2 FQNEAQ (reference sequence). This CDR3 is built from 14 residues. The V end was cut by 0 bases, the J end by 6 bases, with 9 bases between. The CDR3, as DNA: TGTGCCAGCAGCTTAGCACTAAGAGGCAATGAGCAGTTCTTC. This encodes CASSLALRGNEQFF.

The CDR3 DNA sequence: TGTGCCAGCAGCCGACAGGGCACTGAAGCTTTCTTT. Translation: CASSRQGTEAFF. The chain recombines TRBV6-5 with TRBJ1-1; TRBD1 matches 7 bases. CDR1 and CDR2 from the germline V gene are MNHEY and SVGAGI. V was clipped by 6 bases and J by 4 bases; unmatched bases: 2. The CDR3 has 12 residues.

CDR3 in DNA: TGTGCCAGCAGTTTATTGGCCGGGAACACCAACACTGAAGCTTTCTTT. This codes for CASSLLAGNTNTEAFF. The rearrangement joins TRBV27 to TRBJ1-1; no firm D call. This CDR3 comprises 16 residues. The germline V and J ends were trimmed by 1 base and 2 bases, with 14 bases remaining between them. Germline CDR1 MNHEY, CDR2 SMNVEV (reference sequence).

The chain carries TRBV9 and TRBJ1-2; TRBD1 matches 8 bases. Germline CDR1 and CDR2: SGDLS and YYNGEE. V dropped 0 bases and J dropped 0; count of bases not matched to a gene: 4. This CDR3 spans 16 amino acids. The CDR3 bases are TGTGCCAGCAGCGTAGGACAGGGGCTTGCTAACTATGGCTACACCTTC. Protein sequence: CASSVGQGLANYGYTF. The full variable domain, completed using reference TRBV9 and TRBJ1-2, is DSGVTQTPKHLITATGQRVTLRCSPRSGDLSVYWYQQSLDQGLQFLIQYYNGEERAKGNILERFSAQQFPDLHSELNLSSLELGDSALYFCASSVGQGLANYGYTFGSGTRLTVV.

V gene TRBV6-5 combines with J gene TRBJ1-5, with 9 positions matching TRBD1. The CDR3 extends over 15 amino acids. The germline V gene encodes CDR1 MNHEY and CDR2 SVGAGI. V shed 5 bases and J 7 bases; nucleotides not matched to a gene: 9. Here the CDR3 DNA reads TGTGCCAGCAGTAAGGACAGGGGAGATTGGCAGCCCCAGCATTTT. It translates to CASSKDRGDWQPQHF.

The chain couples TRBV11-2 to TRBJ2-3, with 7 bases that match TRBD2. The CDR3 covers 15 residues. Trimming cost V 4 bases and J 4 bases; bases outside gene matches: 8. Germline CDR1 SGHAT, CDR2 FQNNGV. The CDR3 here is CASSSTGGGADTQYF. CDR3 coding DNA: TGTGCCAGCAGCTCCACGGGGGGAGGGGCAGATACGCAGTATTTT.

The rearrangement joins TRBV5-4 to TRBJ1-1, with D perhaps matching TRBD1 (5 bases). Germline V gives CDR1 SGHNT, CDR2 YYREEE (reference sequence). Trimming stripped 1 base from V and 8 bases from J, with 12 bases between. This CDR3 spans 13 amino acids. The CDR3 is CASSLPDKTEAFF. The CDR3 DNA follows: TGTGCCAGCAGCTTGCCGGACAAGACCGAAGCTTTCTTT.

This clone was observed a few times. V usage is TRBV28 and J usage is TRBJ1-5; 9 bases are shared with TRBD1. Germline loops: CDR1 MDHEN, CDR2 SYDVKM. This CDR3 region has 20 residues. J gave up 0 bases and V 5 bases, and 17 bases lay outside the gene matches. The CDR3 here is CASSPPSNPTGGYSNQPQHF. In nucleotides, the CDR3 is TGTGCCAGCAGTCCCCCGTCGAACCCTACAGGGGGCTATAGCAATCAGCCCCAGCATTTT.

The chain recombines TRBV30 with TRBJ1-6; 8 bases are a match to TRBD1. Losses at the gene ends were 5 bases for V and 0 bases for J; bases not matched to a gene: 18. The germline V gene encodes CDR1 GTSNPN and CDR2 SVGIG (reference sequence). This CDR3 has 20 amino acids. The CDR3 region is CAWCPFRGLLESSYNSPLHF. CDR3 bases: TGTGCCTGGTGTCCTTTCAGGGGGCTCCTTGAGAGCTCCTATAATTCACCCCTCCACTTT.

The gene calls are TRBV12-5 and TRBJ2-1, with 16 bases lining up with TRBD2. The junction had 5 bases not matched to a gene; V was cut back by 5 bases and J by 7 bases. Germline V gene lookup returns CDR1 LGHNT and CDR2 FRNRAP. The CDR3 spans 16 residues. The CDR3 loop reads CASGGGTSGRGNEQFF. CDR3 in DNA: TGTGCTAGTGGTGGGGGGACTAGCGGGAGGGGAAATGAGCAGTTCTTC.

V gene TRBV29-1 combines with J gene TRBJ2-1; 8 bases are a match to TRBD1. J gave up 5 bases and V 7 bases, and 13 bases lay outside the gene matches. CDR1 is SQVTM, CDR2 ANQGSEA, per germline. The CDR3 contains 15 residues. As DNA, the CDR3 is TGCAGCGCCCGGTATACAGGGGGTCAGGACAATGAGCAGTTCTTC. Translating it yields CSARYTGGQDNEQFF.

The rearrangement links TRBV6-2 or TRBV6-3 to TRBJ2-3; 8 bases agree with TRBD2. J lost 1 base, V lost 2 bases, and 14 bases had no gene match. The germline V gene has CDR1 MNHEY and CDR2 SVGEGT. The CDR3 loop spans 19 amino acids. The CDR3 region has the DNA TGTGCCAGCAGTTACCTTGTCGGGAGGGTCATTAGGGGCACAGATACGCAGTATTTT. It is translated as CASSYLVGRVIRGTDTQYF.

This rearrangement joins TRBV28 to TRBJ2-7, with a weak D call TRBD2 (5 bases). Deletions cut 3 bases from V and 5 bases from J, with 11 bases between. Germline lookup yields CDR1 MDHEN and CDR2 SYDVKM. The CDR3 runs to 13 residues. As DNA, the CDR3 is TGTGCCAGCAGTTTTCCAGGAGGCAACGAGCAGTACTTC. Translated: CASSFPGGNEQYF.